One and the same sample provided the 24 T cell receptor beta chains below, sequenced in a study of T cell repertoires in cytomegalovirus infection. TCRdb re-called the reads with MiXCR, one entry per CDR3 protein. In the table there are around 750,000 distinct CDR3 sequences, around a third of which are singletons. The antigens of these receptors remain unknown. Material: cultured CD8+ T cells from PBMCs, obtained from culture after CMV antigen stimulation. These TCRs come from a human donor in good health (CMV status not recorded). Some clones in this sample may be carry-over from other donors' samples.

The V gene is TRBV14, the J gene TRBJ2-5; the D gene could be TRBD1 or TRBD2 (6 bases each). The V gene lost 0 bases and the J gene lost 3 bases, with 17 bases spanning the gap. Germline loops: CDR1 SGHDN, CDR2 FVKESK. The CDR3 has 17 residues. CDR3: CASSQDRGATGKETQYF. CDR3 DNA: TGTGCCAGCAGCCAAGATAGGGGGGCGACGGGGAAAGAGACCCAGTACTTC.

This clonotype has ten or more counts. V is TRBV7-8 and J is TRBJ2-1; 8 bases are a match to TRBD1. CDR3 length equals 14 residues. Germline CDR1 reads SGHVS; CDR2 reads FQNEAQ. With V trimmed by 1 base and J by 10 bases, 6 bases remained unmatched. The CDR3: CASSLGTGLGEQFF. In DNA form, the CDR3 reads TGTGCCAGCAGCTTAGGGACAGGGTTAGGGGAGCAGTTCTTC.

The V call is TRBV19, the J call TRBJ2-3; D is perhaps TRBD2 (6 bases). Germline CDR1 LNHDA, CDR2 SQIVND (reference sequence). CDR3 length equals 14 residues. Trimming removed 2 bases from V and 6 bases from J, with 12 bases in between. The CDR3 loop is CASSISGLLDTQYF. In DNA, the CDR3 is TGTGCCAGTAGTATATCAGGACTACTGGATACGCAGTATTTT.

This rearrangement joins TRBV6-5 to TRBJ1-1, with D perhaps matching TRBD1 (5 bases). The CDR3 consists of 19 residues. Germline values: CDR1 MNHEY, CDR2 SVGAGI. With 0 bases removed from V and 1 base from J, the gap between germline ends came to 21 bases. The CDR3 DNA reads as TGTGCCAGCAGTTACTCCGGACACCCGAAAGGGTACCCGAACACTGAAGCTTTCTTT. Amino acids: CASSYSGHPKGYPNTEAFF.

Points on this clonotype: The conserved phenylalanine or tryptophan is not found at the CDR3 terminus, so this likely reflects a read error. V gene TRBV4-1 combines with J gene TRBJ2-5; no clear D. This CDR3 comprises 12 residues. Trimming took off 0 bases at V and 8 bases at J, with 7 bases between the two ends. CDR1 and CDR2 (germline): MGHRA, YSYEKL. The chain's CDR3 is CASSQDSRTQYS. In DNA form, the CDR3 reads TGCGCCAGCAGCCAAGATAGCCGAACCCAGTACTCC.

This clonotype was detected only a few times. The genes are TRBV12-3 or TRBV12-4 and TRBJ2-7; D is uncertain. This CDR3 is built from 13 residues. Trimming pared 2 bases from V and 4 bases from J, leaving 9 bases between. CDR3 protein: CASSLRVGYEQYV. In nucleotides, the CDR3 is TGTGCCAGCAGTTTAAGGGTGGGTTACGAGCAGTACGTC.

This chain uses TRBV2 with TRBJ1-1; 9 bases align to TRBD1. Looked up from germline, CDR1 is SNHLY and CDR2 is FYNNEI. Unmatched junction bases numbered 11, after V lost 11 bases and J lost 1 base. The CDR3 is 15 residues long. The chain's CDR3 is CAVLSGTGSNTEAFF. CDR3 coding DNA: TGTGCCGTACTATCCGGGACAGGGTCGAACACTGAAGCTTTCTTT.

This clonotype appeared a few times. The J gene is TRBJ2-2, the V gene TRBV6-6; a weak D match, TRBD2 (7 bases). V lost 7 bases to trimming and J lost 6 bases, with 12 bases between them. Germline assignment: CDR1 MNHNY and CDR2 SVGAGI (reference sequence). There are 13 residues in the CDR3. The CDR3 reads CASTHGGPGELFF. The CDR3 bases are TGTGCCAGCACTCACGGGGGGCCCGGGGAGCTGTTTTTT.

The chain recombines TRBV12-3 or TRBV12-4 with TRBJ2-1, with D maybe TRBD1 (5 bases). The CDR3 runs to 14 residues. V gave up 5 bases and J gave up 3 bases, with 11 bases separating them. The CDR3 region has the DNA TGTGCCAGCAGTATAAAGACAGTCTACAATGAGCAGTTCTTC. Translation: CASSIKTVYNEQFF.

The V gene is TRBV7-9, the J gene TRBJ1-1; tentative D call: TRBD1 (5 bases). CDR3 length equals 16 residues. Trimming left V 1 base short and J 2 bases short, with 14 bases between. Germline-derived CDR1 and CDR2 are SEHNR and FQNEAQ (reference sequence). The CDR3 bases are TGTGCCAGCAGCTTAGGGGGGGTCCCTCTAAACACTGAAGCTTTCTTT. It codes for CASSLGGVPLNTEAFF.

This clonotype has at least ten counts. In DNA, the CDR3 is TGTGCCAGCAGTCCCGACGGAGGCGATGAGCAGTTCTTC. As protein: CASSPDGGDEQFF. The rearrangement joins TRBV7-9 to TRBJ2-1; D is perhaps TRBD2 (5 bases). Germline values: CDR1 SEHNR, CDR2 FQNEAQ (reference sequence). CDR3 size: 13 residues. V was clipped by 6 bases and J by 8 bases, with 14 bases between them.

This clonotype was recorded at least ten times. The CDR3 bases are TGTGCCAGCAGCTTAGCATTGATGGGATACGAGCAGTACGTC. Protein sequence: CASSLALMGYEQYV. The J gene is TRBJ2-7, the V gene TRBV7-2; D unresolved. The CDR3 is 14 amino acids. Germline lookup yields CDR1 SGHTA and CDR2 FQGNSA. V was pared by 0 bases and J by 4 bases, with 10 bases between.

The chain uses TRBV15 and TRBJ1-4; D perhaps matches TRBD1 (5 bases). There are 15 residues in the CDR3. Germline-derived CDR1 and CDR2 are LNHNV and YYDKDF (reference sequence). With 0 bases removed from V and 3 bases from J, the gap between germline ends came to 8 bases. CDR3 in amino acids: CATSRDGTSNEKLFF. In DNA, the CDR3 is TGTGCCACCAGCAGAGACGGGACTTCTAATGAAAAACTGTTTTTT.

V is TRBV12-5 and J is TRBJ1-1, with a tentative D call TRBD1 (5 bases). The CDR3 has 13 amino acids. Germline CDR1 is LGHNT and CDR2 is FRNRAP. V was shortened by 10 bases and J by 1 base, with 13 bases between the two germline ends. CDR3 DNA: TGTGCTATTCGGAAGGGGACGAACACTGAAGCTTTCTTT. It specifies CAIRKGTNTEAFF.

The table lists this clonotype with many counts. The DNA of the CDR3 is TGTGCCAGCAGACAGGGACTAGCGCAAGAGACCCAGTACTTC. This sequence encodes CASRQGLAQETQYF. The chain is built from TRBV28 and TRBJ2-5; 10 bases are a match to TRBD2. Germline lookup yields CDR1 MDHEN and CDR2 SYDVKM. The CDR3 runs to 14 residues. After removal of 6 bases from V and 2 bases from J, the junction contained 3 bases not matched to a gene.

This clonotype was seen only a few times. The rearrangement links TRBV27 to TRBJ2-2; a possible D gene is TRBD1 (6 bases). The CDR3 is made up of 17 amino acids. CDR1 MNHEY and CDR2 SMNVEV come from the germline V gene (reference sequence). V was pared by 1 base and J by 8 bases, with 20 bases between. The CDR3 here is CASSLLGAQVLAGELFF. CDR3 DNA: TGTGCCAGCAGTTTATTGGGGGCGCAGGTTTTGGCGGGGGAGCTGTTTTTT.

The rearrangement links TRBV9 to TRBJ1-2; D uncertain. Deletions cut 1 base from V and 6 bases from J, with 13 bases between. This CDR3 comprises 14 residues. CDR1 SGDLS and CDR2 YYNGEE come from the germline V gene. CDR3 residues: CASSVQASWDGYTF. The CDR3 region has the DNA TGTGCCAGCAGCGTACAAGCCTCCTGGGATGGCTACACCTTC.

In this sample, this clonotype turned up a few times. This chain connects TRBV7-2 to TRBJ1-3, with D tentatively TRBD1 (5 bases). The CDR3 sequence is 15 residues long. Germline CDR1 SGHTA, CDR2 FQGNSA. V was trimmed by 6 bases and J by 0 bases, leaving 12 bases between them. CDR3 DNA: TGTGCCAGCAGTCAAGGACAAACCTCTGGAAACACCATATATTTT. Protein product: CASSQGQTSGNTIYF.

This clonotype came up a few times. The chain employs TRBV19 and TRBJ1-5, with D tentatively TRBD1 (5 bases). This CDR3 is 15 amino acids long. Germline lookup yields CDR1 LNHDA and CDR2 SQIVND (reference sequence). Trimming removed 4 bases from V and 3 bases from J, with 13 bases in between. The CDR3 DNA reads TGTGCCAGTAGTAGTAGTGGGACCCCCAATCAGCCCCAGCATTTT. It translates to CASSSSGTPNQPQHF.

V and J are TRBV6-4 and TRBJ2-3, with 7 bases aligning to TRBD2. The ends lost 2 bases at V and 0 bases at J; junction bases unmatched: 2. The length of the CDR3 is 15 residues. Germline V gives CDR1 MRHNA, CDR2 SNTAGT. CDR3 sequence reads: CASSDHGGSTDTQYF. CDR3 bases: TGTGCCAGCAGTGACCACGGGGGGAGCACAGATACGCAGTATTTT.

This clonotype turned up a few times. V and J are TRBV12-3 or TRBV12-4 and TRBJ2-1; TRBD2 agrees at 8 bases. The J segment lost 0 bases and the V segment lost 2 bases, leaving 9 bases of the junction unmatched. The CDR3 length is 18 residues. The CDR3 coding sequence is TGTGCCAGCAGTTTAAATCGAGCGGGGGCCCTCTCCTACAATGAGCAGTTCTTC. It translates to CASSLNRAGALSYNEQFF.

The genes are TRBV7-6 and TRBJ1-3, with TRBD1 as a possible D gene (6 bases). The CDR3 has 17 amino acids. Trimming stripped 2 bases from V and 1 base from J, with 15 bases between. Germline values: CDR1 SGHVS, CDR2 FNYEAQ. The CDR3 here is CASSLWGQGTSGNTIYF. The DNA of the CDR3 is TGTGCCAGCAGCTTATGGGGGCAGGGGACTTCTGGAAACACCATATATTTT.

This clonotype has only a few counts. V usage is TRBV19 and J usage is TRBJ1-5, with unresolved D. Germline values: CDR1 LNHDA, CDR2 SQIVND (reference sequence). The CDR3 consists of 14 residues. Trimming shortened V by 3 bases and J by 1 base, and 7 bases separated the two germline ends. CDR3 nucleotide sequence: TGTGCCAGTAGTATTAGGCAGAGCAATCAGCCCCAGCATTTT. Its translation: CASSIRQSNQPQHF.

This clonotype showed up just a few times. V is TRBV4-1 and J is TRBJ1-1; no definite D call. The V and J ends lost 0 bases and 0 bases respectively, with 8 bases between them. The CDR3 totals 15 residues. Germline loops: CDR1 MGHRA, CDR2 YSYEKL. CDR3 loop: CASSQEQTMNTEAFF. DNA for the CDR3: TGCGCCAGCAGCCAAGAACAGACCATGAACACTGAAGCTTTCTTT.